The clone carrying this TCR beta chain was recorded once. This sample stems from a study of OX40 agonist ivuxolimab in advanced cancers. Only in-frame clones appear in the TCRdb table, and some are missing; sequencing was by immunoSEQ multiplex PCR. The sample consists of 30,000 to 40,000 clones, around 80% of them appearing once. Trimming pared 2 bases from V and 9 bases from J, leaving 17 bases between. CDR3 length: 15 amino acids. Germline V lookup: CDR1 LNHDA, CDR2 SQIVND (reference sequence). The chain employs TRBV19 and TRBJ2-1; possibly TRBD2 for D (5 bases). The TCR was taken from an adult with an advanced solid tumor such as melanoma, head and neck, liver or kidney cancer. Sequencing used CD4+ or CD8+ T cells sorted from blood, obtained in a trial of the OX40 agonist ivuxolimab. In nucleotides, the CDR3 is TGTGCCAGTAGTATAAGGACTCCTACCCCGGTTGAGCAGTTCTTC. It is translated as CASSIRTPTPVEQFF.